This T cell receptor beta chain was recovered during a study of type 1 and type 2 diabetes patients. A remark on this clonotype: Its antigen is unidentified.

Study outcomes and limitations: In CD4+ and CD8+ T cells, type 2 diabetes diversity exceeded type 1.

Genomic DNA was the PCR template. Multiplex PCR with 30 forward and 13 reverse primers amplified the TCR beta CDR3. One entry per CDR3 protein results from TCRdb running MiXCR on the multiplex PCR reads. Of some 250,000 distinct CDR3 sequences detected, over 45% appear once; the ten largest clones hold 12% to 15%. This CDR3 spans 12 amino acids. V lost 11 bases and J lost 7; bases outside the gene matches: 3. CDR1 and CDR2 from the germline V gene are MGHRA and YSYEKL. This clonotype was sampled from a man younger than 35 with type 2 diabetes. Source material: peripheral blood mononuclear cells (PBMCs). The J gene is TRBJ1-4, the V gene TRBV4-1; 11 nucleotides line up with TRBD1. The CDR3 DNA reads as TGCGCCGTCGGACAGGGGGCTGAAAAACTGTTTTTT. This translates into CAVGQGAEKLFF.